The present entry profiles one TCR beta chain with its context. This receptor's antigen is unknown. No quality values exist for individual bases; no much larger clone is one base distant. Each collaborating institution followed its own protocols to collect whole blood in K2EDTA tubes. For TCRbeta analysis, collaborator samples were shipped as frozen whole blood, as isolated PBMCs, or as DNA extracted from either sample type. The data stem from a study of blood T cell repertoires in COVID-19 (TCRdb year 2020). A note on the overall study: Collaborator samples came from the United States, Italy and Spain and covered acute and convalescent phases of COVID-19. Samples were obtained from the ongoing ImmuneRACE study (first 160 participants) and from roughly 1,300 subjects provided by 6 global collaborators. The dataset comprised deeply sampled blood TCRbeta repertoires from subjects exposed to, actively infected with, or recovered from COVID-19. HLA class I and class II types, where available, came from metadata supplied by the sample provider rather than from assay-based typing. The prospective study material was composed of cDNA or gDNA derived from T cells, B-cell-depleted T cells, or PBMCs. A de-identified subject ID, COVID-19 status, age in years and sex were almost always included in the sample metadata. The repertoires were made available in a free public database intended to serve as a resource for research on the immune response to SARS-CoV-2. The research as a whole found: The amount of clinical and demographic metadata varied by source and participant and was provided uncurated.

TCRbeta CDR3 regions were amplified from genomic DNA by means of the immunoSEQ Assay, a bias-controlled multiplex PCR. From the authors' description of their analysis: The number of nucleated cells in each sample was estimated from the amplification of reference gene primers within the assay. Sequence reads were collapsed and filtered to measure the absolute abundance of every unique TCRbeta CDR3 rearrangement. For each sample, productive Simpson clonality was calculated as the square root of Simpson's diversity index over productive rearrangements. TCRdb re-hosts the immuneACCESS table, in-frame sequences only. Its copies lack some clones; in the studies checked, an unresolved V gene accounts for under half of them, and the cause for the rest is not known. Clonal size and the V and J genes are those of that table, whereas D and trimming came from the DNA. Counted in this sample were 85,000 to 130,000 clones; 80% to 90% of them appeared once. 15% of the sample is in the top ten clones.

From a lookup of the germline V gene, CDR1 and CDR2 are SGDLS and YYNGEE. Ends trimmed: V by 0 bases, J by 4 bases; bases unmatched to a gene: 5. Measured from the cysteine to the phenylalanine, the CDR3 is 16 residues long. Of the read, only the CDR3 DNA is kept; its 48 bases are in frame from base 1. The TCR originated in a man between 45 and 60 years old with acute or convalescent COVID-19. The specimen was peripheral blood. The rearrangement combines TRBV9 with TRBJ2-1; 9 nucleotides in the junction match TRBD2. CDR3 region: CASSVVSGRVYNEQFF. The bases are TGTGCCAGCAGCGTAGTTAGCGGGAGAGTATACAATGAGCAGTTCTTC. The full variable domain, completed from the reference TRBV9 and TRBJ2-1 proteins outside the CDR3, reads DSGVTQTPKHLITATGQRVTLRCSPRSGDLSVYWYQQSLDQGLQFLIQYYNGEERAKGNILERFSAQQFPDLHSELNLSSLELGDSALYFCASSVVSGRVYNEQFFGPGTRLTVL.